This section outlines one T cell receptor (beta chain) sequence together with its context. Then a second PCR, running about 6 to 12 cycles, was carried out with a sample-barcoded 5' primer and a J-beta primer mix. The template-switch adaptor, which had 12 random nucleotides, put a tag on each cDNA molecule. From the 5' RACE reads, TCRdb called clonotypes with MiXCR, one entry per CDR3 protein. Here the sample spans 1.5 million to 2 million distinct CDR3 sequences, 25% to 30% being singletons. The sample belongs to a study of blood T cells in healthy people across ages. For the study at large: Capture by template switching was about one barcoded beta molecule per two T cells.

Unmatched junction bases numbered 6, after V lost 5 bases and J lost 2 bases. The CDR3 is made up of 18 amino acids. From germline, CDR1 is SGHAT and CDR2 FQNNGV. The chain joins TRBV11-2 to TRBJ2-6; 13 bases fit TRBD2. The sequence derives from a woman aged 25 to 39 in good health. Sequenced: blood. Here the CDR3 reads CASSMRTSGGAGANVLTF. The CDR3 DNA reads TGTGCCAGCAGCATGAGGACTAGCGGGGGTGCTGGGGCCAACGTCCTGACTTTC.